Sequencing of this T cell receptor (beta chain) was carried out in a study of Tregs in tolerant kidney transplant recipients. Points from the study as a whole: Biological reproducibility was not directly addressed, but technical replication error appeared minimal. Expanding Tregs on activated donor B cells appeared to best identify donor-specific TCRbeta clones.

Unstimulated Tregs (CD4+CD25+CD127-) and CD4+CD25- non-Tregs were sorted from PBMCs. This CDR3 is 14 amino acids long. V shed 2 bases and J shed 1 base, with 8 bases lying between them. Germline lookup yields CDR1 MNHNS and CDR2 SASEGT. A word on this clone: Its antigen is as yet unknown.

Only in-frame clones appear in the TCRdb table, and some are missing; sequencing was by immunoSEQ multiplex PCR. The data hold 200,000 to 300,000 clones, with around 82% observed a single time. Source material: CD4+ T cells from blood. This clonotype originated in a human donor in good health. The chain is built from TRBV6-1 and TRBJ1-1; D is undetermined. The chain's CDR3 is CASSELAANTEAFF. For the CDR3, the DNA is TGTGCCAGCAGTGAATTAGCTGCGAACACTGAAGCTTTCTTT.